This entry features one T cell receptor (beta chain) sequence. Trimming cost V 8 bases and J 8 bases; bases outside gene matches: 10. The CDR3 contains 14 residues. Germline-derived CDR1 and CDR2 are MDHEN and SYDVKM. The repertoire was sequenced with immunoSEQ multiplex PCR; TCRdb's copy has only in-frame clones and lacks some. Of tens of thousands of clones listed, roughly 92% were seen once; the top ten hold 1.1%. The sample is drawn from a study of cytomegalovirus exposure and HLA in healthy donors. The receptor was derived from a woman in her 30s in good health and CMV-seropositive. This chain connects TRBV28 to TRBJ2-1, with 9 bases aligning to TRBD2. What was sequenced was PBMCs. For the CDR3, the DNA is TGTGCCAGCGGGGATAGCGGGAGAACCGATGAGCAGTTCTTC. Residues: CASGDSGRTDEQFF.